The clone carrying this TCR beta chain has a handful of counts. This record comes from a study of blood T cell repertoires in COVID-19. As for the study in general: Whether acute or convalescent, the COVID-19 samples came from the United States, Italy and Spain. T cells, B-cell-depleted T cells, or PBMCs provided the cDNA or gDNA that served as material.

Original methodology: Cell counts per sample came from amplifying reference gene primers. Here immunoSEQ multiplex PCR was the method, and the copy in TCRdb shows in-frame clones only, minus some. V, J and clone size were drawn from that table, and D and trimming were deduced from the DNA. The sample includes 85,000 to 130,000 clones, about 86% of them seen just once. The CDR3 runs to 15 residues. Looked up from germline, CDR1 is SGHVS and CDR2 is FQNEAQ. V trimming: 5 bases; J trimming: 4 bases; junction bases outside the gene matches: 9. This clonotype was sampled from an elderly woman with active or convalescent COVID-19. The chain couples TRBV7-8 to TRBJ2-7; 9 bases agree with TRBD1. Sample: peripheral blood. DNA for the CDR3: TGTGCCAGCAGCCCCATATTAGGACAGGGGTACGAGCAGTACTTC. Protein sequence: CASSPILGQGYEQYF. Full variable domain (missing parts from reference TRBV7-8 and TRBJ2-7): GAGVSQSPRYKVAKRGQDVALRCDPISGHVSLFWYQQALGQGPEFLTYFQNEAQLDKSGLPSDRFFAERPEGSVSTLKIQRTQQEDSAVYLCASSPILGQGYEQYFGPGTRLTVT.